This T cell receptor beta chain was sequenced for a study of T cells in Graves' hyperthyroidism and ophthalmopathy. Study observations and caveats: Most clonotypes expanded in thyroid above 0.001 were likewise present in blood.

It was RNA transcripts that yielded the amplified TCR beta CDR3 regions. Initially, a first-round RT-PCR of the TCR CDR3 employed the HTBI primer set. TCRdb re-called the multiplex PCR reads with MiXCR, one entry per CDR3 protein. Among roughly 380,000 distinct CDR3 sequences listed, approximately 14% were seen once. Germline V gene data show CDR1 as LGHNT and CDR2 as FRNRAP. The CDR3 has 18 amino acids. V was clipped by 2 bases and J by 7 bases; unmatched bases: 17. As to this clonotype: The target antigen is unknown.

The V gene is TRBV12-5, the J gene TRBJ2-7; 10 bases are a match to TRBD1. This sequence originates from a woman under 30 with Graves' hyperthyroidism. The sample was blood. CDR3 DNA: TGTGCTAGTGGTTTGTACGGGAATCCGGGACAGGGGAGAAGGGAGCAGTACTTC. It yields the protein CASGLYGNPGQGRREQYF.